These 20 T cell receptor beta chains originate from one sample sequenced in a study of shared clonotypes between healthy human individuals. Clones were sequenced by immunoSEQ multiplex PCR, and TCRdb holds only the in-frame ones, with some missing. The sample contains approximately 2,000,000 clones, 80% to 95% of which appear only once. Sequenced sample: naive CD4+ T cells from PBMCs. Sample subset: CD45RA+ positively selected. The receptors come from a man in his late teens or twenties in good health. Some clones in this sample may be carry-over from other donors' samples.

The genes are TRBV18 and TRBJ1-4; 10 bases line up with TRBD1. Trimming removed 0 bases from V and 0 bases from J; junction bases left unmatched: 1. The CDR3 runs 17 residues. Germline V gives CDR1 KGHSH, CDR2 LQKENI. CDR3: CASSPPGQGTTNEKLFF. The CDR3 DNA sequence: TGTGCCAGCTCACCACCGGGACAGGGGACAACTAATGAAAAACTGTTTTTT.

The chain combines TRBV2 with TRBJ2-5; no clear D gene. Germline assignment: CDR1 SNHLY and CDR2 FYNNEI. The CDR3 contains 14 residues. V was trimmed by 5 bases and J by 3 bases, leaving 13 bases between them. The CDR3 DNA follows: TGTGCCAGCAGTAGAGAGACAATAAAAGAGACCCAGTACTTC. Translation gives CASSRETIKETQYF.

The V call is TRBV16, the J call TRBJ2-5, with 7 bases aligning to TRBD2. V lost 5 bases, J lost 2 bases, and 11 bases stayed unmatched. The CDR3 is 16 amino acids. Looked up from germline, CDR1 is KGHSY and CDR2 is FQNENV. The CDR3 bases are TGTGCCAGCAGCATCGTTTCGGGGGGATGGCAAGAGACCCAGTACTTC. Translated, it gives CASSIVSGGWQETQYF.

This clone showed up just once. The chain recombines TRBV7-2 with TRBJ2-7; 10 nucleotides agree with TRBD1. Germline CDR1 SGHTA, CDR2 FQGNSA. The CDR3 covers 15 residues. The V gene end was trimmed by 6 bases and the J gene end by 4 bases; junction bases not matched to a gene: 9. This chain's CDR3 is CASRMGGQGRYEQYF. The CDR3 DNA follows: TGTGCCAGCAGGATGGGGGGACAGGGGAGATACGAGCAGTACTTC.

About this clone itself: Other DNA sequences from this sample encode an identical CDR3 as well. The gene calls are TRBV5-1 and TRBJ2-3; unclear D gene. This CDR3 region has 13 residues. The V end was cut by 4 bases, the J end by 3 bases, with 9 bases between. The germline V gene encodes CDR1 SGHRS and CDR2 YFSETQ. CDR3: CASSLIGTDTQYF. The CDR3 nucleotides read TGCGCCAGCAGCCTAATCGGAACAGATACGCAGTATTTT.

This chain links TRBV28 with TRBJ1-4, with 9 bases fitting TRBD1. This CDR3 spans 17 amino acids. Germline CDR1 reads MDHEN; CDR2 reads SYDVKM. The V gene end was trimmed by 3 bases and the J gene end by 9 bases; junction bases not matched to a gene: 14. The CDR3 sequence is CASSFPSSGTGWKKLFF. The DNA for the CDR3 is TGTGCCAGCAGTTTCCCCTCTTCCGGGACAGGGTGGAAAAAACTGTTTTTT.

The rearrangement links TRBV5-4 to TRBJ2-7, with TRBD1 matching over 7 bases. The ends lost 4 bases at V and 6 bases at J; junction bases unmatched: 16. The CDR3 is 16 residues long. Germline V gene lookup returns CDR1 SGHNT and CDR2 YYREEE (reference sequence). CDR3 residues: CASSHSTTGLIGEQYF. As DNA, the CDR3 is TGTGCCAGCAGCCATTCTACGACAGGGTTGATCGGCGAGCAGTACTTC.

The chain uses TRBV18 and TRBJ1-1; no clear D. This CDR3 comprises 13 residues. The germline V and J ends were trimmed by 2 bases and 3 bases, with 7 bases remaining between them. Germline assignment: CDR1 KGHSH and CDR2 LQKENI. The CDR3 loop reads CASSPGSDTEAFF. Written as DNA, the CDR3 is TGTGCCAGCTCACCAGGGTCTGACACTGAAGCTTTCTTT.

V usage is TRBV5-1 and J usage is TRBJ1-2, with D perhaps TRBD1 (6 bases). Germline CDR1 SGHRS, CDR2 YFSETQ. The CDR3 sequence is 14 residues long. The V end lost 0 bases, the J end lost 6 bases, and 12 bases lay between the germline ends. CDR3 in amino acids: CASSLVGGANGYTF. Here the CDR3 DNA reads TGCGCCAGCAGCTTGGTCGGGGGCGCGAATGGCTACACCTTC.

For this clone: Within the sample, other DNA sequences also encode this same CDR3. This chain links TRBV11-2 with TRBJ2-1, with D possibly TRBD2 on 6 matching bases. The V end lost 0 bases, the J end lost 10 bases, and 10 bases lay between the germline ends. CDR3 length: 13 amino acids. Germline V gene sequence: CDR1 SGHAT, CDR2 FQNNGV. CDR3 sequence (DNA): TGTGCCAGCAGCTTAGACCGGGCGGGAGAGCAGTTCTTC. This gives the protein CASSLDRAGEQFF. Together with reference TRBV11-2 and TRBJ2-1, the CDR3 gives the full variable domain: EAGVAQSPRYKIIEKRQSVAFWCNPISGHATLYWYQQILGQGPKLLIQFQNNGVVDDSQLPKDRFSAERLKGVDSTLKIQPAKLEDSAVYLCASSLDRAGEQFFGPGTRLTVL.

This clone has only one observation. The J gene is TRBJ1-2, the V gene TRBV28, with TRBD1 identical over 7 bases. The CDR3 length is 15 residues. The trim removed 5 bases at V and 2 bases at J, leaving 8 bases unmatched. Germline V lookup: CDR1 MDHEN, CDR2 SYDVKM. In nucleotides, the CDR3 is TGTGCCAGCAGTAACCATTTACAGGGGAACTATGGCTACACCTTC. Translated, it gives CASSNHLQGNYGYTF.

This chain uses TRBV28 with TRBJ1-1, with D possibly matching TRBD1 (6 bases). There are 14 residues in the CDR3. The germline V gene has CDR1 MDHEN and CDR2 SYDVKM. Trimming removed 8 bases from V and 0 bases from J, with 13 bases in between. The DNA for the CDR3 is TGTGCCAGCCTCAGGGGAGGTATGAACACTGAAGCTTTCTTT. Translated: CASLRGGMNTEAFF.

Worth noting for this clone: Other DNA sequences in the sample encode the same CDR3. The chain uses TRBV5-1 and TRBJ2-3; 8 nucleotides line up with TRBD2. Unmatched junction bases numbered 4, after V lost 0 bases and J lost 4 bases. This CDR3 comprises 15 residues. Looked up from germline, CDR1 is SGHRS and CDR2 is YFSETQ. The CDR3 bases are TGCGCCAGCAGCTTGGTGGCGGGAGGCGCAGATACGCAGTATTTT. This gives the protein CASSLVAGGADTQYF.

CDR3 residues: CASSPHMNTEAFF. In nucleotides, the CDR3 is TGTGCCAGCAGCCCACATATGAACACTGAAGCTTTCTTT. The rearrangement uses TRBV7-7 and TRBJ1-1, with D unclear. This CDR3 is 13 amino acids long. The V gene's germline CDR1 is SSHAT and CDR2 FNYEAQ (reference sequence). The V gene lost 5 bases and the J gene lost 0 bases, with 7 bases spanning the gap.

The rearrangement uses TRBV27 and TRBJ2-7; 11 bases fit TRBD2. J lost 3 bases, V lost 6 bases, and 10 bases had no gene match. Germline V lookup: CDR1 MNHEY, CDR2 SMNVEV (reference sequence). CDR3 length equals 16 residues. The CDR3 region is CASRRGLAEPHYEQYF. Written as DNA, the CDR3 is TGTGCCAGCAGACGGGGACTAGCGGAGCCTCACTACGAGCAGTACTTC.

The V gene is TRBV7-6, the J gene TRBJ1-4; no clear D gene. The CDR3 has 17 residues. CDR1 is SGHVS, CDR2 FNYEAQ, per germline. V lost 0 bases to trimming and J lost 4 bases, with 15 bases between them. DNA of the CDR3: TGTGCCAGCAGCTTAGCGCTAACTGTTGCTTATAATGAAAAACTGTTTTTT. This encodes CASSLALTVAYNEKLFF.

A few counts support this clone. The chain carries TRBV29-1 and TRBJ1-4; 7 bases line up with TRBD1. From germline, CDR1 is SQVTM and CDR2 ANQGSEA. The V gene end was trimmed by 3 bases and the J gene end by 5 bases; junction bases not matched to a gene: 6. The CDR3 runs 14 residues. CDR3 protein: CSVDEAGGNEKLFF. CDR3 DNA: TGCAGCGTTGACGAGGCAGGGGGAAATGAAAAACTGTTTTTT.

This clone occurred a few times. The chain couples TRBV27 to TRBJ1-4, with D tentatively TRBD1 (5 bases). Trimming took 6 bases from V and 3 from J, leaving 11 bases between them. Germline loops: CDR1 MNHEY, CDR2 SMNVEV (reference sequence). The CDR3 is 14 residues long. CDR3 region: CASREQGSNEKLFF. CDR3 coding DNA: TGTGCCAGCAGGGAGCAGGGATCTAATGAAAAACTGTTTTTT.

This chain connects TRBV7-2 to TRBJ1-1, with D tentatively TRBD1 (6 bases). The germline gives CDR1 SGHTA, CDR2 FQGNSA. The CDR3 spans 12 residues. V lost 3 bases to trimming and J lost 11 bases, with 13 bases between them. Here the CDR3 reads CASSLVGGRAFF. The CDR3 nucleotides read TGTGCCAGCAGCTTGGTCGGGGGCCGGGCTTTCTTT. The full variable domain, completed using reference TRBV7-2 and TRBJ1-1, is GAGVSQSPSNKVTEKGKDVELRCDPISGHTALYWYRQSLGQGLEFLIYFQGNSAPDKSGLPSDRFSAERTGGSVSTLTIQRTQQEDSAVYLCASSLVGGRAFFGQGTRLTVV.

The CDR3 DNA reads TGTGCCAGCAGCTACCAACTAGCGGGAGGGCCGCATGAGCAGTTCTTC. Its protein product is CASSYQLAGGPHEQFF. The chain has TRBV7-3 and TRBJ2-1; 13 bases are shared with TRBD2. With V trimmed by 4 bases and J by 8 bases, 8 bases remained unmatched. The germline gives CDR1 SGHTA, CDR2 FQGTGA. CDR3 length: 16 amino acids. The whole variable domain, filled in from reference TRBV7-3 and TRBJ2-1, reads GAGVSQTPSNKVTEKGKYVELRCDPISGHTALYWYRQSLGQGPEFLIYFQGTGAADDSGLPNDRFFAVRPEGSVSTLKIQRTERGDSAVYLCASSYQLAGGPHEQFFGPGTRLTVL.